This TCR beta chain was sequenced in a study of tumor and adjacent non-tumor tissue in lung cancer. Study overall: Patients comprised over 9 adenocarcinoma, 2 squamous cell carcinoma and 1 small cell lung cancer. Patients were aged about 31 to 85, 10 men and about five women, stage I to III.

Findings and limits, study-wide: In normal lung, the top 100 clones were significantly more dominant than in tumor. TCR diversity was significantly greater in tumor than normal lung tissue.

This sample's RNA came from whole unsorted tissue. More than 3 cm separated this lung sample from the edge of the tumor. Worth noting for this clonotype: The antigen remains unidentified. This is likely a read error, given that the CDR3 carries no conserved phenylalanine or tryptophan at its end. The DNA is left out, because the CDR3 cannot be placed on it with certainty; the CDR3 is given as TCRdb lists it.

TCRbeta libraries were built with three rounds of nested PCR, modified from ARM-PCR. From the multiplex PCR reads, TCRdb called clonotypes with MiXCR, one entry per CDR3 protein. The sample carries approximately 79,000 distinct CDR3 sequences, less than 85% recorded once. The CDR3 spans 15 residues, counting both ends. Germline values: CDR1 MNHEY, CDR2 SVGEGT. Sequencing used distant non-tumor lung tissue. V usage is TRBV6-2 or TRBV6-3 and J usage is TRBJ1-5; no DNA check was done on the table's D call, TRBD1. The receptor's source is a man between 65 and 85 years old with non-small cell lung cancer. CDR3 sequence reads: CTSTPGPQEGQPHHS.